The 8 T cell receptor beta chains presented below share a single source sample, sequenced in a study of T cell responses to AZD1222 COVID-19 vaccine. Clones were read by immunoSEQ multiplex PCR, and TCRdb kept only the in-frame ones, dropping some. Seen here are tens of thousands of clones, 80% observed once, and the top ten hold roughly 13%. The sample in question was peripheral blood, obtained 28 days after the second AZD1222 dose. The receptor set was obtained from an adult who received the AZD1222 COVID-19 vaccine.

This chain connects TRBV15 to TRBJ2-7; D gene uncertain. Germline V gene sequence: CDR1 LNHNV, CDR2 YYDKDF (reference sequence). V shed 0 bases and J shed 0 bases, with 6 bases lying between them. The CDR3 runs 14 residues. In nucleotides, the CDR3 is TGTGCCACCAGCAGAGACAAAGGCTCCTACGAGCAGTACTTC. It translates to CATSRDKGSYEQYF.

This sequence joins TRBV11-1 and TRBJ2-1; TRBD2 agrees at 11 bases. Germline V lookup: CDR1 SGHAT, CDR2 FQDESV (reference sequence). V lost 5 bases to trimming and J lost 6 bases; unmatched junction nucleotides: 9. This CDR3 comprises 16 residues. The CDR3 loop is CASSLLGLAGRNEQFF. In DNA, the CDR3 is TGTGCCAGCAGCCTTCTCGGACTAGCGGGCCGCAATGAGCAGTTCTTC.

The chain carries TRBV3-1 (or the pseudogene TRBV3-2) and TRBJ2-3; 10 nucleotides line up with TRBD2. V was pared by 8 bases and J by 8 bases, with 16 bases of the junction left unmatched. The CDR3 runs 16 residues. Germline CDR1 is LGHDT and CDR2 is YNNKEL (reference sequence). The CDR3 sequence: CASGTGALAGYFTQYF. The CDR3 bases are TGTGCCAGCGGCACCGGGGCACTAGCGGGGTATTTTACGCAGTATTTT.

V usage is TRBV6-5 and J usage is TRBJ2-7, with a possible D match to TRBD2 (5 bases). This CDR3 has 13 residues. V gave up 7 bases and J gave up 0 bases, with 10 bases separating them. The germline CDR1 and CDR2 sequences are MNHEY and SVGAGI. Here the CDR3 reads CASTPGNSYEQYF. CDR3 sequence (DNA): TGTGCCAGCACCCCGGGAAACTCCTACGAGCAGTACTTC.

J is TRBJ2-3 and V is TRBV7-2; the D gene is possibly TRBD2 (5 bases). The CDR3 loop spans 13 amino acids. V was clipped by 4 bases and J by 8 bases, with 13 bases between them. Germline CDR1 and CDR2: SGHTA and FQGNSA. DNA for the CDR3: TGTGCCAGCAGCTCAGACAAAGGAGGTACGCAGTATTTT. It encodes CASSSDKGGTQYF.

This chain connects TRBV10-3 to TRBJ1-1, with unresolved D. The CDR3 loop spans 14 amino acids. Germline V lookup: CDR1 ENHRY, CDR2 SYGVKD. V was clipped by 2 bases and J by 1 base, with 8 bases between them. The CDR3 here is CAISEGRPNTEAFF. The CDR3 DNA sequence: TGTGCCATCAGTGAGGGACGGCCGAACACTGAAGCTTTCTTT.

The chain recombines TRBV5-1 with TRBJ1-2, with unresolved D. Per germline, CDR1 SGHRS and CDR2 YFSETQ. The CDR3 consists of 13 residues. V lost 1 base and J lost 3, with 7 bases in between. The CDR3 coding sequence is TGCGCCAGCAGCTTGCAGGCGGACTATGGCTACACCTTC. It yields the protein CASSLQADYGYTF.

Only a few counts were recorded for this clone. The chain combines TRBV4-2 with TRBJ2-4; 11 bases are shared with TRBD2. Germline CDR1 and CDR2: LGHNA and YNFKEQ. V trimming: 0 bases; J trimming: 7 bases; junction bases outside the gene matches: 2. The CDR3 loop spans 15 amino acids. CDR3 amino acids: CASSQERTSGNIQYF. The DNA of the CDR3 is TGTGCCAGCAGCCAAGAAAGGACTAGCGGGAACATTCAGTACTTC.